The 3 T cell receptor beta chains presented below share a single source sample, sequenced in a study of CD8+CD57+ T cells in acquired aplastic anemia. An expansion of CD8+CD57+ cells by flow cytometry had been shown in patients chosen for sequencing. Genomic DNA acted as the template from which TCR beta VDJ combination and CDR3 sequence profiling were carried out. MiXCR, applied by TCRdb to the reads, yields one record per CDR3 protein. Here the sample spans roughly 260,000 distinct CDR3 sequences, approximately 45% being singletons. The sample consisted of sorted CD4+, CD8+, or CD8+CD57+ T cells (not recorded which) from PBMCs. Receptors were obtained from a human donor with aplastic anemia.

This clonotype showed up many times. This rearrangement joins TRBV7-9 to TRBJ1-4, with TRBD1 as a possible D gene (6 bases). Germline lookup yields CDR1 SEHNR and CDR2 FQNEAQ (reference sequence). The CDR3 length is 16 residues. Trimming took 6 bases from V and 8 from J, leaving 22 bases between them. CDR3 nucleotides: TGTGCCAGCAGGGCTGAAGTAGGGGGAGACGGAGAAAAACTGTTTTTT. It yields the protein CASRAEVGGDGEKLFF.

The CDR3 DNA follows: TGTGCCAGCAGTCGACACTTGACAGGGTTGATCTATGGCTACACCTTC. Its protein is CASSRHLTGLIYGYTF. V usage is TRBV6-2 or TRBV6-3 and J usage is TRBJ1-2; 7 nucleotides match TRBD1. V dropped 5 bases and J dropped 4; count of bases not matched to a gene: 13. This CDR3 spans 16 amino acids. Per germline, CDR1 MNHEY and CDR2 SVGEGT.

The table lists this clonotype with many counts. The rearrangement joins TRBV15 to TRBJ2-7; 8 nucleotides match TRBD1. V shed 5 bases, J shed 3 bases, and the junction held 3 bases outside the gene matches. Per germline, CDR1 LNHNV and CDR2 YYDKDF (reference sequence). CDR3 length: 13 amino acids. The chain's CDR3 is CATSPGTGYEQYF. The CDR3, as DNA: TGTGCCACCAGCCCAGGGACAGGCTACGAGCAGTACTTC.